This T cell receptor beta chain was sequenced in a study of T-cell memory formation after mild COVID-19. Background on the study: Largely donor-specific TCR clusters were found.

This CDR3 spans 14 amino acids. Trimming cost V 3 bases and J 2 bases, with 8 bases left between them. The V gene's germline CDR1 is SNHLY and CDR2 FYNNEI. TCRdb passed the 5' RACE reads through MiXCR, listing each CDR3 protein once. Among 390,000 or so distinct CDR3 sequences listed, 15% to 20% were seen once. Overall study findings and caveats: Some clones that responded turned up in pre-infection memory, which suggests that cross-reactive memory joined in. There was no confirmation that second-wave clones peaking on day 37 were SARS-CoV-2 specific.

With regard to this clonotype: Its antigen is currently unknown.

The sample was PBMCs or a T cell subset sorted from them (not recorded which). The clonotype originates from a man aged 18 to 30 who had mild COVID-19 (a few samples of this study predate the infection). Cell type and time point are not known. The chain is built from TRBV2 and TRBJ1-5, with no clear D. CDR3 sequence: CASSEEGGNQPQHF. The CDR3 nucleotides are TGTGCCAGCAGTGAGGAGGGAGGCAATCAGCCCCAGCATTTT.